This TCR beta chain was found in a study of early T cells in non-severe SARS-CoV-2 infection. Study as a whole: Chains from this unsorted whole-blood bulk RNA could not be paired.

cDNA molecules, individually, were tagged with unique molecular identifiers. TCRdb re-analysed the 5' RACE reads in MiXCR, keeping a single row per CDR3 protein. The sample has 80,000 to 95,000 distinct CDR3 sequences, approximately 14% seen once. The ends were cut back, 0 bases at V and 9 bases at J, with 6 bases in the middle. Per germline, CDR1 DFQATT and CDR2 SNEGSKA (reference sequence). CDR3 length equals 11 residues. In this sample, this clonotype turned up a few times. The antigen is unknown. Whole-study results and caveats: VDJdb matching, biased toward anti-spike CD8 responses, missed private and CD4 specificities.

This TCR was sampled from an adult who was a healthcare worker with PCR-confirmed SARS-CoV-2 infection or an uninfected control (not recorded which). Sequencing was carried out using whole blood. The chain links TRBV20-1 to TRBJ2-1; D not resolved. DNA of the CDR3: TGCAGTGCTAGAGATGTCCCTGAGCAGTTCTTC. Encoded protein: CSARDVPEQFF.